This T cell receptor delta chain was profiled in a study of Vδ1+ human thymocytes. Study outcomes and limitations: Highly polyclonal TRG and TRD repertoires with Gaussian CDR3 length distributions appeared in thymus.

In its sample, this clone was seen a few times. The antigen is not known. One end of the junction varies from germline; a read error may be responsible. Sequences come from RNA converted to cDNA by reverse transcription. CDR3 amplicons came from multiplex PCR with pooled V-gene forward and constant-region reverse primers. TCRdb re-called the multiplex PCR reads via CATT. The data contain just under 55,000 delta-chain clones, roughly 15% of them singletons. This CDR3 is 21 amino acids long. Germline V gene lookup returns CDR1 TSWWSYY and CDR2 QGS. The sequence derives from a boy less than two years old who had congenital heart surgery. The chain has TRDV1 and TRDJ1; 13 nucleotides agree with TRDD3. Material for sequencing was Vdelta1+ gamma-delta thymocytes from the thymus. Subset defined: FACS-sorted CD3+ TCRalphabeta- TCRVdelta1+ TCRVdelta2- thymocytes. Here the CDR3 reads CALGEIPTLTGGYGYTDKFIF. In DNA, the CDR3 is TGTGCTCTTGGGGAAATCCCTACCCTTACTGGGGGATACGGGTACACCGATAAATTCATCTTT.